This TCR beta chain emerged from a study of cytomegalovirus exposure and HLA in healthy donors. Study overall: An earlier analysis found fewer than 140 million unique TCR beta sequences from about 190 million T cells. Overall study findings and caveats: Among TCR sequences, most were rare, though some public TCRs appeared in many donors. Trimming of TCR beta V- and J-genes showed a link, identified in a later analysis, to a missense DCLRE1C variant. The authors listed 180 or so TCR beta chains as cytomegalovirus-associated.

Both 60 Vbeta primers and 13 Jbeta primers went into the PCR. TCRdb keeps only in-frame clones here, not all; method: immunoSEQ multiplex PCR. The top ten clones hold approximately 2% of a sample with some 200,000 clones, about 80% of them seen once. CDR3 length equals 16 residues. Germline values: CDR1 MGHRA, CDR2 YSYEKL. V gave up 2 bases and J gave up 9 bases, with 20 bases separating them. Notes on this clone: What it binds is unknown.

Sequencing input: PBMCs. The receptor was derived from a young woman in good health and CMV-seronegative. The chain links TRBV4-1 to TRBJ1-5; D perhaps matches TRBD1 (6 bases). CDR3 DNA sequence: TGCGCCAGCAGCCAACGGGAAGGGGGTAGGGTTTGGCCCCAGCATTTT. Protein sequence: CASSQREGGRVWPQHF.